Sequencing of this T cell receptor beta chain was carried out in a study of identical twins. This clonotype appeared a few times. The CDR3 contains 16 residues. The germline CDR1 and CDR2 sequences are MNHEY and SMNVEV (reference sequence). V was trimmed by 7 bases and J by 0 bases, leaving 13 bases between them. TCRdb called the 5' RACE reads again in MiXCR, with one record for every CDR3 protein. The table lists roughly 230,000 distinct CDR3 sequences, approximately 8.3% of them singletons. The data were also submitted as part of a second study, on yellow fever vaccine responses in identical twins.

The V and J genes are TRBV27 and TRBJ2-6, with a possible D match to TRBD2 (7 bases). Sequenced input: CD8+ T cells sorted from blood. The sequence came from a woman between 18 and 30 years old in good health. DNA of the CDR3: TGTGCCAGCACGGGGGGCGCTTACTCTGGGGCCAACGTCCTGACTTTC. It codes for CASTGGAYSGANVLTF.